This is a list of T cell receptor beta chains from one sample in a study of T cells in Graves' hyperthyroidism and ophthalmopathy. TCRdb re-called the multiplex PCR reads through MiXCR, storing one row per CDR3 protein. The data hold around 620,000 distinct CDR3 sequences, with 14% observed a single time. Sample: blood. All receptors come from a woman in her late teens or twenties with Graves' ophthalmopathy. CDR3s include the opening cysteine and the closing phenylalanine or tryptophan. Each record gives: CDR3 protein, CDR3 DNA, clone size, D gene, V gene, J gene. D genes are given only for firm matches. Part of the rows lack a size; the others show once, few, many or a class for expanded clones.

CASHLAGLNEQFF,TGTGCCAGCCACTTAGCGGGATTAAATGAGCAGTTCTTC,few,TRBD2,TRBV6-2/TRBV6-3,TRBJ2-1
CAWVSGSQETQYF,TGTGCCTGGGTCAGTGGTTCCCAAGAGACCCAGTACTTC,many,NA,TRBV30,TRBJ2-5
CATSRGRGGLWTEAFF,TGTGCCACCAGCAGAGGACGAGGGGGGCTGTGGACTGAAGCTTTCTTT,NA,NA,TRBV15,TRBJ1-1
CASSWGAGTGDYEQYF,TGTGCCAGCAGCTGGGGCGCCGGGACAGGTGACTACGAGCAGTACTTC,many,TRBD1,TRBV7-9,TRBJ2-7
CASSPGRGLGEKLFF,TGTGCCAGCAGCCCCGGAAGGGGGCTAGGAGAAAAACTGTTTTTT,many,TRBD1,TRBV12-3/TRBV12-4,TRBJ1-4
CASSPGPWVTYEQYF,TGTGCCAGTAGTCCGGGTCCCTGGGTCACCTACGAGCAGTACTTC,NA,NA,TRBV19,TRBJ2-7
CSAVTLRGRVISDTQYF,TGCAGTGCTGTCACCTTGAGGGGGAGGGTAATCTCAGATACGCAGTATTTT,few,NA,TRBV20-1,TRBJ2-3
CSAQREVRDTQYF,TGCAGCGCCCAGCGGGAGGTTAGAGATACGCAGTATTTT,NA,TRBD2,TRBV29-1,TRBJ2-3
CASSYTGMNTEAFF,TGTGCCAGCAGTTATACAGGAATGAACACTGAAGCTTTCTTT,many,NA,TRBV28,TRBJ1-1
CRTGLNEQFF,TGCAGGACGGGTTTAAATGAGCAGTTCTTC,NA,NA,TRBV20-1,TRBJ2-1
CSAVAGGTYEQYF,TGCAGTGCTGTAGCGGGAGGAACCTACGAGCAGTACTTC,many,TRBD2,TRBV20-1,TRBJ2-7
CASSVPVSGGTDTQYF,TGTGCCAGCAGCGTGCCGGTGAGCGGGGGCACAGATACGCAGTATTTT,few,TRBD2,TRBV9,TRBJ2-3
CASSSLGGSGTDTQYF,TGTGCCAGCAGTTCGTTGGGCGGGAGTGGGACAGATACGCAGTATTTT,many,TRBD2,TRBV28,TRBJ2-3
CASSFEGRGYTF,TGTGCCAGCAGTTTCGAAGGACGTGGCTACACCTTC,many,NA,TRBV28,TRBJ1-2
CASSQTTGAEQYF,TGTGCCAGCAGCCAAACTACAGGGGCCGAGCAGTACTTC,many,TRBD1,TRBV3-1,TRBJ2-7
CATAWEETQYF,TGTGCCACCGCCTGGGAAGAGACCCAGTACTTC,few,NA,TRBV10-3,TRBJ2-5
CSAARGIQETQYF,TGCAGTGCTGCCAGAGGGATACAAGAGACCCAGTACTTC,many,NA,TRBV20-1,TRBJ2-5
CASSPSLGTGLNAEAFF,TGTGCCAGCTCACCCAGTCTCGGGACAGGGCTTAACGCTGAAGCTTTCTTT,few,TRBD1,TRBV18,TRBJ1-1
CASSAGTGGRDTQYF,TGTGCCAGCAGCGCCGGGACAGGGGGCAGGGATACGCAGTATTTT,many,TRBD1,TRBV12-3/TRBV12-4,TRBJ2-3
CSVEGQGGGYTF,TGCAGCGTTGAGGGACAGGGAGGCGGCTACACCTTC,many,TRBD1,TRBV29-1,TRBJ1-2
CASSSRDRALDIQYF,TGCGCCAGCAGCAGCCGGGACAGGGCTTTAGACATTCAGTACTTC,NA,TRBD1,TRBV5-1,TRBJ2-4
CASSILWPGGNQPQHF,TGTGCCAGCAGTATACTGTGGCCCGGGGGCAATCAGCCCCAGCATTTT,many,NA,TRBV6-2/TRBV6-3,TRBJ1-5
CSAIKTEASPLAKNIQYF,TGCAGTGCTATTAAGACGGAAGCGTCCCCTTTAGCCAAAAACATTCAGTACTTC,few,NA,TRBV20-1,TRBJ2-4
CASSLEGGRLLTDTQYF,TGTGCCAGCAGTCTAGAAGGGGGAAGGTTGCTCACAGATACGCAGTATTTT,NA,NA,TRBV27,TRBJ2-3
CASSPTGQGYNEQFF,TGTGCCAGCAGCCCGACCGGACAGGGCTACAATGAGCAGTTCTTC,many,TRBD1,TRBV7-9,TRBJ2-1
CASSFRRELSYNEQFF,TGCGCCAGCAGCTTTAGGCGGGAGCTTTCTTACAATGAGCAGTTCTTC,NA,TRBD2,TRBV5-1,TRBJ2-1
CASSLSGATATNEKLFF,TGTGCCAGCAGCTTAAGCGGAGCGACAGCAACTAATGAAAAACTGTTTTTT,few,NA,TRBV7-9,TRBJ1-4
CATGTENQPQHF,TGTGCCACCGGGACAGAAAATCAGCCCCAGCATTTT,NA,TRBD1,TRBV12-3/TRBV12-4,TRBJ1-5
CASSFEGASGTYEQYF,TGCGCCAGCAGCTTCGAGGGAGCTAGCGGGACCTACGAGCAGTACTTC,many,TRBD2,TRBV5-1,TRBJ2-7
CASSETGASTDTQYF,TGTGCCAGCAGTGAGACGGGAGCAAGCACAGATACGCAGTATTTT,NA,NA,TRBV6-1,TRBJ2-3
CASSDWGQSADTQYF,TGTGCCAGCAGTGACTGGGGACAATCCGCAGATACGCAGTATTTT,NA,NA,TRBV6-2/TRBV6-3,TRBJ2-3
CASSTILAGGTDTQYF,TGTGCCAGCAGCACTATACTAGCGGGAGGAACAGATACGCAGTATTTT,many,TRBD2,TRBV6-1,TRBJ2-3
CASSADRGIYEQYF,TGTGCCAGCAGTGCGGACAGGGGAATCTACGAGCAGTACTTC,NA,TRBD1,TRBV27,TRBJ2-7
CASSSPQGGRSSGNTIYF,TGTGCCAGCAGTTCTCCTCAGGGGGGACGGAGCTCTGGAAACACCATATATTTT,NA,TRBD1,TRBV12-3/TRBV12-4,TRBJ1-3
CASSYSEPRTGNTIYF,TGTGCCAGCAGTTACTCGGAGCCCCGGACTGGAAACACCATATATTTT,few,NA,TRBV6-6,TRBJ1-3
CAIDRVWGSTDTQYF,TGTGCCATCGACAGGGTTTGGGGAAGCACAGATACGCAGTATTTT,many,TRBD1,TRBV10-3,TRBJ2-3
CASSLLWDGTDTQYF,TGTGCCAGCAGCTTACTTTGGGACGGCACAGATACGCAGTATTTT,many,NA,TRBV7-9,TRBJ2-3
CASSVTPTSGKYGNEQFF,TGTGCCAGCAGCGTCACTCCGACTAGCGGGAAGTATGGGAATGAGCAGTTCTTC,many,TRBD2,TRBV9,TRBJ2-1
CASRKDESLNTEAFF,TGTGCCAGCCGGAAAGACGAAAGCTTGAACACTGAAGCTTTCTTT,many,NA,TRBV6-1,TRBJ1-1
CASSPLARVGYEQYF,TGTGCCAGCTCACCATTAGCCAGGGTCGGGTACGAGCAGTACTTC,NA,NA,TRBV18,TRBJ2-7
CASLTSGRGDTQYF,TGTGCCAGCCTTACTAGCGGGAGGGGAGATACGCAGTATTTT,NA,TRBD2,TRBV6-1,TRBJ2-3
CASSPGVGIAKNIQYF,TGTGCCAGCAGTCCGGGAGTGGGGATAGCCAAAAACATTCAGTACTTC,many,NA,TRBV27,TRBJ2-4
CSDWDSYTDTQYF,TGCAGCGACTGGGACTCCTACACAGATACGCAGTATTTT,many,NA,TRBV29-1,TRBJ2-3
CASSVARGGYGYTF,TGTGCCAGCAGCGTAGCCAGGGGGGGATATGGCTACACCTTC,NA,TRBD1,TRBV9,TRBJ1-2
CACYTRATNEKLFF,TGTGCCTGCTATACACGAGCAACTAATGAAAAACTGTTTTTT,few,NA,TRBV30,TRBJ1-4
CASSREGTRNEQYF,TGTGCCAGCAGCCGTGAGGGAACACGGAACGAGCAGTACTTC,NA,NA,TRBV14,TRBJ2-7
CASSSQGAQDYGYTF,TGTGCCAGCAGTTCACAGGGGGCACAGGACTATGGCTACACCTTC,many,TRBD1,TRBV28,TRBJ1-2
CASSPLDRLISNQPQHF,TGTGCCAGCAGTCCTTTAGACAGACTTATTAGCAATCAGCCCCAGCATTTT,NA,NA,TRBV2,TRBJ1-5
CASRRAGGGQPQHF,TGTGCCAGCAGGAGAGCGGGCGGCGGTCAGCCCCAGCATTTT,many,NA,TRBV2,TRBJ1-5
CASSLAGENNSPLHF,TGTGCCAGCAGCTTGGCGGGGGAAAATAATTCACCCCTCCACTTT,NA,NA,TRBV5-8,TRBJ1-6
CASSLGWRRDSSYNEQFF,TGTGCCAGCAGCTTAGGGTGGAGGCGAGACTCGTCCTACAATGAGCAGTTCTTC,NA,NA,TRBV7-2,TRBJ2-1
CASSPNYYNEQFF,TGTGCCAGCAGCCCCAACTACTACAATGAGCAGTTCTTC,many,NA,TRBV7-3,TRBJ2-1